The present T cell receptor beta chain was sequenced within a study of tumor-infiltrating lymphocytes in primary liver carcinoma. Background on the study: Surgeons resected the patients' primary liver carcinomas.

A constant-region primer primed TCR beta cDNA synthesis from roughly 510 ng of total RNA. ARM-PCR, slightly modified, supplied the TCR beta libraries through three nested multiplex PCR rounds. Both of the initial two PCR rounds ran for 10 cycles and employed TRBV1-TRBV30 forward primers alongside a C-beta reverse primer. TCRdb recomputed calls from the multiplex PCR reads with MiXCR, one row per CDR3 protein. Among approximately 330,000 distinct CDR3 sequences listed, about two thirds were seen once. This CDR3 has 19 amino acids. CDR1 is SQVTM and CDR2 is ANQGSEA in the germline V gene. Study conclusions and caveats: Lower overlap was observed for tumor-adjacent and tumor-blood pairs relative to tumor region pairs. The 250 largest clones made up significantly more of tumor than blood repertoires (p = 0.039).

This clonotype was counted once. Its antigen remains unidentified. The junction does not match germline at one end; this may be a read error. For blood RNA, unsorted whole blood served as the source, and germline DNA was extracted too. Before the operation took place, roughly 4.2 milliliters of peripheral blood were collected. The gene calls are TRBV29-1 and TRBJ2-7, with TRBD1 as a possible D gene (6 bases). The sequenced sample was peripheral blood. This TCR came from a middle-aged man with primary liver carcinoma and hepatitis B virus infection. The CDR3 DNA reads TGCAGCGTTGAACCTCCCTGGACTGGACAGCGAACGATTAACTACGGGCAGTACTTC. As protein: CSVEPPWTGQRTINYGQYF.